What follows are 30 T cell receptor beta chains derived from one specimen sequenced in a study of breast tumors, draining lymph nodes, adjacent tissues. Using its own MiXCR run on the multiplex PCR reads, TCRdb lists one record per CDR3 protein. The sample contains 60,000 to 75,000 distinct CDR3 sequences, around 52% of which appear only once. Sequenced input: breast tumor tissue. These receptors were collected from a female donor with breast cancer. Some clones in this sample may be carry-over from other donors' samples.

The chain has TRBV7-9 and TRBJ2-7; D not certain. The CDR3 has 12 residues. The germline V gene has CDR1 SEHNR and CDR2 FQNEAQ (reference sequence). V was pared by 0 bases and J by 4 bases, with 4 bases between. The CDR3 protein is CASSLAKYEQYF. CDR3 DNA sequence: TGTGCCAGCAGCTTAGCCAAGTACGAGCAGTACTTC.

V is TRBV10-2 and J is TRBJ1-5; D gene ambiguous. The germline V gene encodes CDR1 WSHSY and CDR2 SAAADI. With 6 bases removed from V and 4 bases from J, the gap between germline ends came to 7 bases. This CDR3 contains 12 residues. CDR3 DNA: TGCGCCAGCAGCGTGGGGAATCAGCCCCAGCATTTT. Its protein product is CASSVGNQPQHF.

On this clonotype itself: One end of the junction is discordant with germline, which a read error may explain. The chain is built from TRBV5-5 and TRBJ1-6; D is uncertain. Germline V gene lookup returns CDR1 SGHKS and CDR2 YYEKEE (reference sequence). This CDR3 has 15 residues. In DNA, the CDR3 is TGTGCCACCAGCCCAGATTTAGCGTTGGGGTCACCCCTCCACTTT. Protein sequence: CATSPDLALGSPLHF.

This rearrangement joins TRBV2 to TRBJ1-3; tentative D call: TRBD1 (6 bases). CDR1 SNHLY and CDR2 FYNNEI come from the germline V gene. V was clipped by 5 bases and J by 2 bases, with 13 bases between them. The CDR3 has 15 amino acids. In DNA, the CDR3 is TGTGCCAGCAGTCAAACATGGGACACTGGAAACACCATATATTTT. It specifies CASSQTWDTGNTIYF.

This rearrangement joins TRBV19 to TRBJ1-5; 10 bases match TRBD1. V trimming: 6 bases; J trimming: 11 bases; junction bases outside the gene matches: 22. CDR3 size: 18 residues. Germline V gene lookup returns CDR1 LNHDA and CDR2 SQIVND (reference sequence). DNA of the CDR3: TGTGCCAGTAGCCCCCGTGAACCGGGACAGGGGAAAGTAAGGACCCAGCATTTT. This gives the protein CASSPREPGQGKVRTQHF.

The chain carries TRBV2 and TRBJ2-5, with 9 bases lining up with TRBD1. Unmatched junction bases numbered 6, after V lost 3 bases and J lost 4 bases. The CDR3 contains 15 residues. The germline gives CDR1 SNHLY, CDR2 FYNNEI. CDR3 sequence reads: CASSEKGTGLETQYF. DNA for the CDR3: TGTGCCAGCAGTGAGAAGGGGACAGGGTTAGAGACCCAGTACTTC. Drawing the rest from reference TRBV2 and TRBJ2-5, the complete variable domain is EPEVTQTPSHQVTQMGQEVILRCVPISNHLYFYWYRQILGQKVEFLVSFYNNEISEKSEIFDDQFSVERPDGSNFTLKIRSTKLEDSAMYFCASSEKGTGLETQYFGPGTRLLVL.

This clonotype occurred many times. The CDR3 DNA sequence: TGTGCCAGCAGCTTCGGACAGGGGGCTAACTATGGCTACACCTTC. It specifies CASSFGQGANYGYTF. This chain uses TRBV9 with TRBJ1-2; 10 bases are shared with TRBD1. CDR3 size: 15 residues. CDR1 SGDLS and CDR2 YYNGEE come from the germline V gene. Losses at the gene ends were 4 bases for V and 0 bases for J; bases not matched to a gene: 3.

The chain couples TRBV7-2 to TRBJ2-7, with 7 bases fitting TRBD2. The germline V gene has CDR1 SGHTA and CDR2 FQGNSA. V was clipped by 3 bases and J by 0 bases; unmatched bases: 5. CDR3 length: 15 amino acids. CDR3 loop: CASSFYGTNSYEQYF. The CDR3 nucleotides read TGTGCCAGCAGCTTCTATGGGACTAACTCCTACGAGCAGTACTTC. The full variable domain, rest sourced from reference TRBV7-2 and TRBJ2-7, is GAGVSQSPSNKVTEKGKDVELRCDPISGHTALYWYRQSLGQGLEFLIYFQGNSAPDKSGLPSDRFSAERTGGSVSTLTIQRTQQEDSAVYLCASSFYGTNSYEQYFGPGTRLTVT.

This clonotype was counted a single time. The chain carries TRBV6-5 and TRBJ1-2; D possibly corresponds to TRBD1 (5 bases). V was shortened by 7 bases and J by 4 bases, with 10 bases between the two germline ends. The CDR3 sequence is 12 residues long. Germline V lookup: CDR1 MNHEY, CDR2 SVGAGI. This CDR3 is CASTRGGYGYTF. As DNA, the CDR3 is TGTGCCAGCACCCGGGGGGGCTATGGCTACACCTTC.

This clonotype was counted once. This chain connects TRBV9 to TRBJ1-4; TRBD1 agrees at 7 bases. Germline V gives CDR1 SGDLS, CDR2 YYNGEE. CDR3 length: 17 amino acids. Losses at the gene ends were 2 bases for V and 5 bases for J; bases not matched to a gene: 12. CDR3 coding DNA: TGTGCCAGCAGCGTGGAGGGGAGGGGGCGCGGGAATGAAAAACTGTTTTTT. This codes for CASSVEGRGRGNEKLFF.

This clonotype was detected many times. The chain combines TRBV4-1 with TRBJ2-1; no definite D call. V lost 4 bases and J 0 bases, leaving 19 bases between the germline ends. This CDR3 spans 18 amino acids. Germline V gene lookup returns CDR1 MGHRA and CDR2 YSYEKL. CDR3 in amino acids: CASSPSPDPLISYNEQFF. DNA for the CDR3: TGCGCCAGCAGCCCGAGTCCCGACCCTCTAATCTCCTACAATGAGCAGTTCTTC.

At least ten counts were recorded for this clonotype. The rearrangement joins TRBV12-3 or TRBV12-4 to TRBJ2-7; TRBD2 aligns across 9 bases. The CDR3 has 16 residues. V lost 5 bases to trimming and J lost 2 bases; unmatched junction nucleotides: 10. The CDR3 DNA sequence: TGTGCCAGCAGTCCCAAGGGGGCGGGAGGGCCCTACGAGCAGTACTTC. Its translation is CASSPKGAGGPYEQYF.

This clonotype was recorded at least ten times. The J gene is TRBJ1-2, the V gene TRBV18; a possible D gene is TRBD1 (5 bases). Looked up from germline, CDR1 is KGHSH and CDR2 is LQKENI. The V end was cut by 0 bases, the J end by 5 bases, with 16 bases between. The CDR3 runs 16 residues. The CDR3 sequence: CASSPPQGSTLYGYTF. For the CDR3, the DNA is TGTGCCAGCTCACCACCTCAGGGCTCCACCCTATATGGCTACACCTTC.

With respect to this clonotype: An end of the junction differs from the germline gene, which may be a read error. V usage is TRBV5-5 and J usage is TRBJ2-3; 7 bases fit TRBD1. Germline values: CDR1 SGHKS, CDR2 YYEKEE (reference sequence). The CDR3 has 15 amino acids. DNA of the CDR3: TGCGCCAGTAGCCCTCGGACAGGACGCACAGATACGCAGTATTTT. Encoded protein: CASSPRTGRTDTQYF.

V is TRBV6-5 and J is TRBJ1-2; TRBD1 matches at 8 bases. The CDR3 has 15 amino acids. The V gene's germline CDR1 is MNHEY and CDR2 SVGAGI. With V trimmed by 4 bases and J by 0 bases, 4 bases remained unmatched. CDR3 loop: CASSSGGFSNYGYTF. The CDR3 region has the DNA TGTGCCAGCAGTTCAGGGGGCTTCTCTAACTATGGCTACACCTTC.

The chain couples TRBV5-1 to TRBJ2-1, with a possible D match to TRBD2 (6 bases). Trimming left V 2 bases short and J 0 bases short, with 9 bases between. CDR3 length: 15 amino acids. CDR1 is SGHRS, CDR2 YFSETQ, per germline. The DNA for the CDR3 is TGCGCCAGCAGCTTCGGGAGTTACTCCTACAATGAGCAGTTCTTC. Residues: CASSFGSYSYNEQFF.

With respect to this clonotype: The DNA is omitted, as the CDR3 cannot be located on it reliably, and the CDR3 follows TCRdb's listing. V gene TRBV29-1 combines with J gene TRBJ2-6; TRBD2 is the table's D call and was not checked against the DNA. Germline values: CDR1 SQVTM, CDR2 ANQGSEA. The CDR3 spans 24 amino acids, including both terminal residues. The CDR3 is CSVVYFCASRSGRVLCSGANVLTF.

This clonotype has a count of ten or more. The chain uses TRBV30 and TRBJ2-7; 11 bases align to TRBD2. Germline CDR1 reads GTSNPN; CDR2 reads SVGIG (reference sequence). There are 13 residues in the CDR3. V gave up 4 bases and J gave up 4 bases; unmatched junction bases: 3. This CDR3 is CAWKRTSGYEQYF. CDR3 bases: TGTGCCTGGAAGAGGACTAGCGGGTACGAGCAGTACTTC.

The genes are TRBV6-4 and TRBJ1-4; D unresolved. V lost 4 bases, J lost 7 bases, and 13 bases lay in between. CDR1 is MRHNA and CDR2 is SNTAGT in the germline V gene. The CDR3 is 14 amino acids. CDR3 residues: CASSVEGWSEKLFF. The CDR3 DNA follows: TGTGCCAGCAGTGTAGAGGGATGGAGTGAAAAACTGTTTTTT.

This sequence joins TRBV12-3 or TRBV12-4 and TRBJ2-5; TRBD1 aligns across 11 bases. With V trimmed by 5 bases and J by 5 bases, 4 bases remained unmatched. The CDR3 contains 14 residues. The CDR3 protein is CASSLRDRGETQYF. The DNA of the CDR3 is TGTGCCAGCAGTCTCCGGGACAGGGGGGAGACCCAGTACTTC.

This clonotype is a singleton in its sample. The rearrangement links TRBV2 to TRBJ1-6; tentative D call: TRBD1 (6 bases). Germline loops: CDR1 SNHLY, CDR2 FYNNEI. Deletions cut 4 bases from V and 8 bases from J, with 12 bases between. This CDR3 spans 14 amino acids. The CDR3 loop is CASSVETGDSPLHF. The CDR3 coding sequence is TGTGCCAGCAGTGTTGAGACAGGAGATTCACCCCTCCACTTT.

This chain connects TRBV5-1 to TRBJ1-2, with TRBD1 as a possible D gene (6 bases). With 5 bases removed from V and 8 bases from J, the gap between germline ends came to 22 bases. The germline V gene has CDR1 SGHRS and CDR2 YFSETQ. This CDR3 is built from 15 residues. CDR3 sequence reads: CASRPGGGGTRGYTF. The CDR3 DNA reads TGCGCCAGCAGACCTGGAGGGGGGGGTACCCGCGGCTACACCTTC. The full variable domain, rest sourced from reference TRBV5-1 and TRBJ1-2, is KAGVTQTPRYLIKTRGQQVTLSCSPISGHRSVSWYQQTPGQGLQFLFEYFSETQRNKGNFPGRFSGRQFSNSRSEMNVSTLELGDSALYLCASRPGGGGTRGYTFGSGTRLTVV.

This clonotype was observed at least ten times. The chain links TRBV2 to TRBJ2-7; 8 bases agree with TRBD2. The trim removed 8 bases at V and 4 bases at J, leaving 10 bases unmatched. The length of the CDR3 is 14 residues. CDR1 and CDR2 from the germline V gene are SNHLY and FYNNEI. CDR3 DNA sequence: TGTGCCAGCCGGGGTGTCGGGGGGGGGTACGAGCAGTACTTC. Its protein product is CASRGVGGGYEQYF.

This chain links TRBV20-1 with TRBJ1-2; 9 bases match TRBD1. The length of the CDR3 is 13 residues. Germline-derived CDR1 and CDR2 are DFQATT and SNEGSKA (reference sequence). With V trimmed by 6 bases and J by 7 bases, 9 bases remained unmatched. The CDR3, as DNA: TGCAGTGCCGACAGGGGGGAGGTTCGTGGCTACACCTTC. Encoded protein: CSADRGEVRGYTF.

The chain is built from TRBV15 and TRBJ2-3; D unclear. V shed 5 bases and J shed 5 bases, with 8 bases lying between them. This CDR3 is built from 12 residues. Germline V gene sequence: CDR1 LNHNV, CDR2 YYDKDF (reference sequence). The CDR3 DNA is TGTGCCACCAGCCTTAGGAGAGATACGCAGTATTTT. This translates into CATSLRRDTQYF.

This clonotype has a handful of counts. The V call is TRBV28, the J call TRBJ1-1; D uncertain. Germline V CDR1 and CDR2: MDHEN, SYDVKM. This CDR3 has 15 amino acids. Trimming pared 3 bases from V and 1 base from J, leaving 12 bases between. The DNA of the CDR3 is TGTGCCAGCAGTTTCACTTCGTGGGGGAACACTGAAGCTTTCTTT. Protein product: CASSFTSWGNTEAFF.

The CDR3 DNA reads as TGCAGCGTACCTAATACGGGACTAGCGGACACGGAGGGGAATACGCAGTATTTT. Protein product: CSVPNTGLADTEGNTQYF. The rearrangement joins TRBV29-1 to TRBJ2-3; the match to TRBD2 covers 11 bases. This CDR3 is built from 18 residues. After removal of 6 bases from V and 7 bases from J, the junction contained 21 bases not matched to a gene. Germline lookup yields CDR1 SQVTM and CDR2 ANQGSEA.

The V and J genes are TRBV7-3 and TRBJ2-5; D ambiguous. The CDR3 consists of 13 residues. Trimming stripped 2 bases from V and 4 bases from J, with 8 bases between. Germline V gene data show CDR1 as SGHTA and CDR2 as FQGTGA. CDR3 nucleotide sequence: TGTGCCAGCAGCTTATCTAGTCGAGAGACCCAGTACTTC. Translating it yields CASSLSSRETQYF.

This clonotype has ten or more counts. This may arise from a read error, as a much more abundant clone is one base away. The CDR3 DNA reads TGCAGTGCTATCCCCCCCCAGGGAGAGGCCTACACCTTC. This gives the protein CSAIPPQGEAYTF. The chain employs TRBV20-1 and TRBJ1-2; D possibly corresponds to TRBD1 (5 bases). Germline V CDR1 and CDR2: DFQATT, SNEGSKA (reference sequence). The CDR3 totals 13 residues. V shed 4 bases and J shed 10 bases, with 19 bases lying between them.

This clonotype was recorded many times. The chain combines TRBV19 with TRBJ2-3; D gene unclear. The V end was cut by 4 bases, the J end by 2 bases, with 7 bases between. The germline CDR1 and CDR2 sequences are LNHDA and SQIVND (reference sequence). The CDR3 contains 13 residues. This CDR3 reads CASSKGFTDTQYF. CDR3 nucleotides: TGTGCCAGTAGTAAGGGCTTCACAGATACGCAGTATTTT.